Sequencing of this T cell receptor beta chain was carried out in a study of T cell clonality in common variable immunodeficiency. This clone was seen ten or more times. The DNA ends 3 residues before the CDR3 does, and the rest of the CDR3 is filled in from the germline J gene. V lost 4 bases, J lost 6 bases, and 5 bases stayed unmatched. The CDR3 sequence is 13 residues long. CDR1 and CDR2 from the germline V gene are MNHNS and SASEGT. Sequenced by immunoSEQ multiplex PCR; TCRdb stores in-frame clones only, minus some. The sample presents some 64,000 clones, none singletons. The origin of this receptor is a person aged 18 to 75 in good health. The sequenced material came from peripheral blood mononuclear cells. The rearrangement joins TRBV6-1 to TRBJ1-2, with 7 nucleotides matching TRBD1. Partial CDR3 DNA: TGTGCCAGCAGTGCCCAGACAGGGAATGGC. Encoded protein: CASSAQTGNG. The full-length CDR3 reads as CASSAQTGNGYTF.